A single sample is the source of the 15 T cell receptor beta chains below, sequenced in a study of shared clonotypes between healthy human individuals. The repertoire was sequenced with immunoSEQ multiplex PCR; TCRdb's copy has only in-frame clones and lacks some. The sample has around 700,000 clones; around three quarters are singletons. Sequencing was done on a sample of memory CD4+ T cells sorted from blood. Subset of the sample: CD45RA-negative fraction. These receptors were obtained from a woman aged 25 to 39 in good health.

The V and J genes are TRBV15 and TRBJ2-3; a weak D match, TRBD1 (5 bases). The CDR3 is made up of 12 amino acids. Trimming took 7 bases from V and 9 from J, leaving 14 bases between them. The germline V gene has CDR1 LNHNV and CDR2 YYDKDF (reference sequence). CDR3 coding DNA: TGTGCCACCACGGCAGGGTTGGCCACGCAGTATTTT. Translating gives CATTAGLATQYF.

In DNA form, the CDR3 reads TGCGCCAGCAGCTTGGGAGGCAGCGGCACGTACAATGAGCAGTTCTTC. It codes for CASSLGGSGTYNEQFF. The V call is TRBV5-1, the J call TRBJ2-1, with D possibly matching TRBD2 (5 bases). The CDR3 spans 16 residues. The germline V gene has CDR1 SGHRS and CDR2 YFSETQ. V dropped 0 bases and J dropped 4 bases, with 14 bases sitting between them.

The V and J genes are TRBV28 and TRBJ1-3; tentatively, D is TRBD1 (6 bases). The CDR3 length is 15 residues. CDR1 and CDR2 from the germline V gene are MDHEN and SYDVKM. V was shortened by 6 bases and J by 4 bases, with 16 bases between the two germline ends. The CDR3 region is CASSYVQGKGNTIYF. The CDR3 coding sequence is TGTGCCAGCAGCTACGTACAGGGCAAAGGAAACACCATATATTTT.

This CDR3 reads CASLAGRGAIKQFF. Here the CDR3 DNA reads TGTGCCAGCTTAGCGGGACGAGGGGCAATTAAGCAGTTCTTC. This chain joins TRBV6-1 and TRBJ2-1, with TRBD2 matching 8 bases. The CDR3 spans 14 residues. Germline V gene lookup returns CDR1 MNHNS and CDR2 SASEGT. The ends lost 8 bases at V and 11 bases at J; junction bases unmatched: 14.

The CDR3 nucleotides are TGTGCCAGCAGCCCCACCGGGACTAGCGGTGGAGAGACCCAGTACTTC. Its protein product is CASSPTGTSGGETQYF. The rearrangement joins TRBV9 to TRBJ2-5, with 11 bases lining up with TRBD2. V dropped 4 bases and J dropped 4; count of bases not matched to a gene: 9. CDR3 length: 16 residues. CDR1 is SGDLS and CDR2 is YYNGEE in the germline V gene.

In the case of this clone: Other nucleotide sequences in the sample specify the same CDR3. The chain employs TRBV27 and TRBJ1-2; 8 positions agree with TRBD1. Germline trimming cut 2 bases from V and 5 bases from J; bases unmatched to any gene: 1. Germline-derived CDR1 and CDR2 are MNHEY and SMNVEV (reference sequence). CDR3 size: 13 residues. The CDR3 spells CASSLTGGYGYTF. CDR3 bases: TGTGCCAGCAGTTTAACAGGGGGTTATGGCTACACCTTC.

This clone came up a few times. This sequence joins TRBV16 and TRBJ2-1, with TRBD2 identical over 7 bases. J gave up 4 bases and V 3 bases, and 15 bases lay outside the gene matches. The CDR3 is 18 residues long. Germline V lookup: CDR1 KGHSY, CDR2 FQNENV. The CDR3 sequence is CASSHSRVRDYPYNEQFF. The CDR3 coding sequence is TGTGCCAGCAGCCATTCCCGAGTCCGGGACTATCCGTACAATGAGCAGTTCTTC.

Here the CDR3 reads CASSQGERYGTEAFF. CDR3 in DNA: TGTGCCAGCAGTCAGGGGGAGAGGTACGGAACTGAAGCTTTCTTT. The chain joins TRBV28 to TRBJ1-1; 7 nucleotides line up with TRBD1. Germline V lookup: CDR1 MDHEN, CDR2 SYDVKM. The CDR3 spans 15 residues. V lost 5 bases and J lost 5; bases outside the gene matches: 11.

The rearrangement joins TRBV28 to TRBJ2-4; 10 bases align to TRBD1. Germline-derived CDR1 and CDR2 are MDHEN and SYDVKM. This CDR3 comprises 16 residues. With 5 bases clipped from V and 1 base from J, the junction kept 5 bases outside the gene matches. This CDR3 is CASSTPGQGAKNIQYF. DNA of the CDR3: TGTGCCAGCAGTACACCGGGACAGGGGGCCAAAAACATTCAGTACTTC.

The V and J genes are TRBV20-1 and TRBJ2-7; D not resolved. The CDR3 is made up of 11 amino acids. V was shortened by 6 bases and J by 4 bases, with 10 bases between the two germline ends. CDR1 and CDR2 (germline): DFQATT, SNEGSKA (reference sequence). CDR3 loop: CSAIFLYEQYF. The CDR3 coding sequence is TGCAGTGCCATATTCTTATACGAGCAGTACTTC.

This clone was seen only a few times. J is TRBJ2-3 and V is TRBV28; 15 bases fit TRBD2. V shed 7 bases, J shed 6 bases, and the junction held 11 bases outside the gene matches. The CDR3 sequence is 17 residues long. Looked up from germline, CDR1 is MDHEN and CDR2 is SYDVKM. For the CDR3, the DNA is TGTGCCAGCACCACTACGGGACTAGCGGGAGGTGGGGATACGCAGTATTTT. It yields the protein CASTTTGLAGGGDTQYF.

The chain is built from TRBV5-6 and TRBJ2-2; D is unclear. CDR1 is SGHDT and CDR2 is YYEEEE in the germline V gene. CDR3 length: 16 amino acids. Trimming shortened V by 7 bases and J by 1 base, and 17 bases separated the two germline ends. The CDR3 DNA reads TGTGCCAGCCTCTCAATGGGCTCCAAGAACACCGGGGAGCTGTTTTTT. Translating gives CASLSMGSKNTGELFF.

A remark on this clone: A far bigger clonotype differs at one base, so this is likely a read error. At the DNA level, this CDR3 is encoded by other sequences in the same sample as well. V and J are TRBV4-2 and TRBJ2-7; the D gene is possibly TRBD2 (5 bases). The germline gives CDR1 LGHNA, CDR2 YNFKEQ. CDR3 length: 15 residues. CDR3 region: CASSQDRGSGYEQYF. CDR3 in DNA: TGTGCTAGCAGCCAAGATCGAGGAAGCGGCTACGAGCAGTACTTC.

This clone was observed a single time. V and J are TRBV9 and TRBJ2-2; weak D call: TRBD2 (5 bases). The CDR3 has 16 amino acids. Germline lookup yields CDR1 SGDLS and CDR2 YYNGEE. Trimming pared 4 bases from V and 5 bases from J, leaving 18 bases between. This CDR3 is CASSSKIATRTGELFF. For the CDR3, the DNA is TGTGCCAGCAGCTCTAAAATAGCGACAAGGACCGGGGAGCTGTTTTTT.

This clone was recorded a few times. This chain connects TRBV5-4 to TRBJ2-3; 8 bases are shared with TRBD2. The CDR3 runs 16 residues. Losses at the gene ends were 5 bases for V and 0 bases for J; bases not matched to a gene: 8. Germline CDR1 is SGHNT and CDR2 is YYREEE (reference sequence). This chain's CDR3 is CASRKVAGHSTDTQYF. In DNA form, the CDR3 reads TGTGCCAGCAGAAAAGTAGCGGGACATAGCACAGATACGCAGTATTTT.